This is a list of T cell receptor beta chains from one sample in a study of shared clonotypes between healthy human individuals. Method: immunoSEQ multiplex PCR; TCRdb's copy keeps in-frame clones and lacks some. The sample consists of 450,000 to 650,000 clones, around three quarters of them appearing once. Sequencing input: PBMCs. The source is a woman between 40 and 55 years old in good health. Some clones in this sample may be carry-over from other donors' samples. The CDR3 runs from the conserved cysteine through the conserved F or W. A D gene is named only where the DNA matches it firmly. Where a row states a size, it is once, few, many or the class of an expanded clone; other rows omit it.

CASSPRDPVETQYF | TGTGCCAGTAGTCCCCGGGACCCCGTAGAGACCCAGTACTTC | . | . | TRBJ2-5 | TRBV19
CASSRDRAGNQPQHF | TGTGCCAGTAGCAGAGACAGGGCGGGCAATCAGCCCCAGCATTTT | TRBD1 | . | TRBJ1-5 | TRBV19
CASRGSREFAYEQYF | TGTGCCAGCAGAGGGTCGCGGGAATTCGCCTACGAGCAGTACTTC | . | . | TRBJ2-7 | TRBV7-2
CASSDGNNEQFF | TGCGCCAGCAGCGACGGGAACAATGAGCAGTTCTTC | . | . | TRBJ2-1 | TRBV5-4
CAISDWGDGSGNTIYF | TGTGCCATCAGTGATTGGGGGGACGGCTCTGGAAACACCATATATTTT | . | few | TRBJ1-3 | TRBV10-3
CASSHPDRGSSYEQYF | TGCGCCAGCAGCCACCCCGACAGGGGTTCCTCCTACGAGCAGTACTTC | TRBD1 | . | TRBJ2-7 | TRBV4-1
CASSQGRTSGFSYEQYF | TGTGCCAGCAGCCAAGGCCGGACTAGCGGATTCTCCTACGAGCAGTACTTC | TRBD2 | . | TRBJ2-7 | TRBV4-2
CASSPRRGQGVGYTF | TGTGCCAGCAGCCCGAGGAGGGGACAGGGGGTTGGCTACACCTTC | TRBD1 | . | TRBJ1-2 | TRBV7-2
CASSIQGGEAFF | TGTGCCAGCAGTATTCAGGGGGGGGAAGCTTTCTTT | TRBD1 | . | TRBJ1-1 | TRBV27
CAWSDWTGGRGELFF | TGTGCCTGGAGTGATTGGACAGGGGGACGCGGGGAGCTGTTTTTT | TRBD1 | few | TRBJ2-2 | TRBV30
CASSLEGHLTGELFF | TGTGCCAGCAGCTTAGAGGGACATCTCACCGGGGAGCTGTTTTTT | . | . | TRBJ2-2 | TRBV7-8
CSVELGNWYGYTF | TGCAGCGTTGAGTTAGGCAACTGGTATGGCTACACCTTC | . | . | TRBJ1-2 | TRBV29-1
CASSEIRDGYTF | TGTGCCAGCAGTGAAATTCGCGATGGCTACACCTTC | . | . | TRBJ1-2 | TRBV2
CSVEDGGLAGISNEQFF | TGCAGCGTTGAAGATGGGGGACTAGCGGGAATCTCTAATGAGCAGTTCTTC | TRBD2 | many | TRBJ2-1 | TRBV29-1
CASSPGDSRFYGYTF | TGTGCCAGCAGCCCAGGGGACAGCCGATTTTATGGCTACACCTTC | TRBD1 | . | TRBJ1-2 | TRBV7-9
CARSLGVGSGNTIYF | TGTGCCAGAAGCTTGGGGGTCGGCTCTGGAAACACCATATATTTT | . | . | TRBJ1-3 | TRBV5-3
CASSGGLAGYNEQFF | TGCGCCAGCAGCGGGGGACTAGCGGGGTACAATGAGCAGTTCTTC | TRBD2 | . | TRBJ2-1 | TRBV5-1
CASSPRTGHYEQYF | TGTGCCAGCAGCCCCCGGACAGGCCACTACGAGCAGTACTTC | TRBD1 | few | TRBJ2-7 | TRBV7-9
CASTLGATMGTEAFF | TGCGCCAGCACACTAGGGGCGACGATGGGCACTGAAGCTTTCTTT | . | . | TRBJ1-1 | TRBV5-1
CASSRGSYRSGSNQPQHF | TGTGCCAGCAGCCGGGGGTCCTACAGGTCTGGGAGCAATCAGCCCCAGCATTTT | . | . | TRBJ1-5 | TRBV28
CASSLHGQGGNTGELFF | TGTGCCAGCAGCCTCCATGGACAGGGGGGTAACACCGGGGAGCTGTTTTTT | TRBD1 | . | TRBJ2-2 | TRBV7-3
CASSGGVSGNTIYF | TGTGCCAGCAGTGGAGGGGTATCCGGAAACACCATATATTTT | . | . | TRBJ1-3 | TRBV6-1
CASSPAVVGLYTGELFF | TGTGCCAGCAGCCCCGCCGTCGTGGGCCTATACACCGGGGAGCTGTTTTTT | . | . | TRBJ2-2 | TRBV7-6
CASSAGTSSLYEQYF | TGTGCCAGCAGCGCAGGGACTAGCTCCCTTTACGAGCAGTACTTC | TRBD2 | . | TRBJ2-7 | TRBV7-2